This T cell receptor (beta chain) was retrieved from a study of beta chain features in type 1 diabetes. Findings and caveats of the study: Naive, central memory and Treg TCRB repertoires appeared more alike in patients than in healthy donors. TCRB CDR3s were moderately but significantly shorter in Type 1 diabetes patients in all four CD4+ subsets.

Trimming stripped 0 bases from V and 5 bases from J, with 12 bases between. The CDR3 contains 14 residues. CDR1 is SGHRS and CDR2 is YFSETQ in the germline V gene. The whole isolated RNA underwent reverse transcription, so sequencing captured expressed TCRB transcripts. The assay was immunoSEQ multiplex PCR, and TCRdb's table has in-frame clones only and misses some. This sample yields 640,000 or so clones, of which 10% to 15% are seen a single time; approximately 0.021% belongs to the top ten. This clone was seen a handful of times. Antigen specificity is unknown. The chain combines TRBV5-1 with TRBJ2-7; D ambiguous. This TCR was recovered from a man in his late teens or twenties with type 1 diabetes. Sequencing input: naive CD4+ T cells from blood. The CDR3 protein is CASSLAGDVNEQYF. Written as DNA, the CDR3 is TGCGCCAGCAGCTTGGCTGGGGATGTAAACGAGCAGTACTTC.